The rows below give T cell receptor beta chains drawn from one sample of a study of blood T cells in healthy people across ages. TCRdb re-called the 5' RACE reads through MiXCR, storing one row per CDR3 protein. Of 600,000 to 800,000 distinct CDR3 sequences listed, roughly 21% are singletons. The sequenced material came from blood. These TCRs come from a man aged 70-80 years in good health. The CDR3 runs from the conserved cysteine through the conserved F or W. D genes are given only for firm matches. Only part of the rows carry a size: once, few, many, or a class if the clone is expanded.

j_gene,len,d_gene,abundance,v_gene,CDR3aa,CDR3nt
TRBJ2-7,15,-,once,TRBV20-1,CSATAGGATSYEQYF,TGCAGTGCGACCGCTGGCGGCGCTACCTCCTACGAGCAGTACTTC
TRBJ2-1,16,TRBD1,-,TRBV6-1,CASSGPRDRGLGEQFF,TGTGCCAGCAGTGGCCCAAGGGACAGGGGGCTAGGAGAGCAGTTCTTC
TRBJ2-7,16,-,-,TRBV18,CASSPRSGMASYEQYF,TGTGCCAGCTCACCAAGGTCAGGGATGGCTTCCTACGAGCAGTACTTC
TRBJ2-1,16,TRBD2,-,TRBV28,CASSAGTRGYYNEQFF,TGTGCCAGCAGTGCCGGGACTAGAGGCTATTACAATGAGCAGTTCTTC
TRBJ2-5,15,TRBD2,-,TRBV12-3/TRBV12-4,CASGPHGGVQETQYF,TGTGCCAGCGGCCCCCATGGGGGGGTGCAAGAGACCCAGTACTTC
TRBJ2-5,15,-,-,TRBV6-5,CASSYSPRTQETQYF,TGTGCCAGCAGTTACTCCCCTAGAACCCAAGAGACCCAGTACTTC
TRBJ2-5,14,-,-,TRBV2,CVSTRGLTGETQYF,TGTGTCAGCACCAGGGGACTAACCGGCGAGACCCAGTACTTC
TRBJ2-1,14,TRBD2,few,TRBV27,CASRPSGEYNEQFF,TGTGCCAGCCGCCCTAGCGGGGAATACAATGAGCAGTTCTTC
TRBJ2-1,13,-,few,TRBV20-1,CSAPGTLYNEQFF,TGCAGTGCTCCCGGGACTTTGTACAATGAGCAGTTCTTC
TRBJ1-4,14,-,once,TRBV12-3/TRBV12-4,CASRLQGGGEKLFF,TGTGCCAGCAGGCTCCAGGGCGGAGGGGAAAAACTGTTTTTT
TRBJ2-2,14,-,-,TRBV6-4,CASREGPNTGELVF,TGTGCCAGCAGAGAGGGCCCGAACACCGGGGAGCTGGTTTTT
TRBJ2-3,13,-,few,TRBV29-1,CSVVGTLTDTQYF,TGCAGCGTTGTCGGGACACTCACAGATACGCAGTATTTT
TRBJ2-7,14,-,-,TRBV5-1,CASSLDPYSYEQYF,TGCGCCAGCAGCTTGGACCCCTACTCCTACGAGCAGTACTTC
TRBJ2-5,14,-,-,TRBV2,CASMASSNQETQYF,TGTGCCAGCATGGCTAGTAGCAACCAAGAGACCCAGTACTTC
TRBJ2-3,17,TRBD2,few,TRBV7-9,CASSLAPTSGSSDTQYF,TGTGCCAGCAGCTTAGCCCCTACTAGCGGGAGCTCAGATACGCAGTATTTT
TRBJ2-7,16,TRBD1,-,TRBV5-1,CASSLIAGQGRYEQYF,TGCGCCAGCAGCTTGATCGCGGGACAGGGACGGTACGAGCAGTACTTC
TRBJ2-3,14,-,-,TRBV7-3,CASSLGGRTDTRYF,TGTGCCAGCAGCCTGGGTGGACGCACAGATACGCGGTATTTT
TRBJ1-5,13,-,-,TRBV29-1,CSVGWNSNQPQHF,TGCAGCGTGGGGTGGAATAGCAATCAGCCCCAGCATTTT
TRBJ2-3,17,-,-,TRBV6-2/TRBV6-3,CASSYPLGRETTDTQYF,TGTGCCAGCAGTTACCCACTTGGACGGGAGACGACAGATACGCAGTATTTT
TRBJ2-7,14,-,-,TRBV6-5,CASSSALGSHEQYF,TGTGCCAGCAGTTCCGCCTTGGGGTCCCACGAGCAGTACTTC
TRBJ2-5,15,-,-,TRBV9,CASSAPGGVGETQYF,TGTGCCAGCAGCGCCCCAGGGGGGGTAGGAGAGACCCAGTACTTC
TRBJ2-7,15,-,few,TRBV7-4,CASSLVAESSYEQYF,TGTGCCAGCAGCTTAGTGGCGGAGAGCTCCTACGAGCAGTACTTC
TRBJ2-1,16,TRBD2,many,TRBV5-1,CASSLGLSGMVDEQFF,TGCGCCAGCAGCTTGGGTCTTAGCGGGATGGTTGATGAGCAGTTCTTC
TRBJ2-2,19,TRBD2,few,TRBV6-2/TRBV6-3,CASRRPGLAGERDTGELFF,TGTGCCAGCAGACGGCCGGGACTAGCGGGAGAAAGGGACACCGGGGAGCTGTTTTTT
TRBJ2-3,16,-,-,TRBV20-1,CSARDRVGASTDTQYF,TGCAGTGCTAGAGATCGGGTCGGGGCCTCCACAGATACGCAGTATTTT
TRBJ2-6,16,-,-,TRBV11-2,CASSQSRSSGANVLTF,TGTGCCAGCAGCCAAAGTCGCTCCTCTGGGGCCAACGTCCTGACTTTC
TRBJ2-2,15,-,-,TRBV7-8,CASSLRQPSFVELFF,TGTGCCAGCAGCTTACGACAACCTTCCTTTGTGGAGCTGTTTTTT
TRBJ2-3,15,TRBD2,many,TRBV6-1,CASRKRTSETDTQYF,TGTGCCAGCCGAAAACGGACTAGCGAAACAGATACGCAGTATTTT
TRBJ2-2,12,-,few,TRBV7-9,CASSFETGELFF,TGTGCCAGCAGCTTTGAAACCGGGGAGCTGTTTTTT
TRBJ2-7,12,-,many,TRBV18,CASSPDSYEQYF,TGTGCCAGCTCCCCCGATTCCTACGAGCAGTACTTC
TRBJ2-5,15,TRBD1,-,TRBV20-1,CSARDRGPYQETQYF,TGCAGTGCTAGAGACAGGGGGCCGTACCAAGAGACCCAGTACTTC
TRBJ2-1,16,TRBD2,-,TRBV7-2,CAIKRGLAGGPNEQFF,TGTGCCATCAAGCGGGGACTAGCGGGAGGGCCCAATGAGCAGTTCTTC
TRBJ1-6,13,-,-,TRBV12-3/TRBV12-4,CASSLWNNSPLHF,TGTGCCAGCAGTTTATGGAATAATTCACCCCTCCACTTT
TRBJ2-2,16,-,-,TRBV5-1,CASSLTGLANTGELFF,TGCGCCAGCAGCCTTACAGGTCTCGCGAACACCGGGGAGCTGTTTTTT
TRBJ2-4,14,-,-,TRBV19,CASSILGQKNIQYF,TGTGCCAGTAGTATCCTGGGCCAGAAAAACATTCAGTACTTC
TRBJ2-5,16,-,-,TRBV3-1,CASSQVKSRIGETQYF,TGTGCCAGCAGCCAAGTTAAGAGCAGGATTGGGGAGACCCAGTACTTC
TRBJ2-5,14,TRBD1,-,TRBV10-3,CAIRRDLGGETQYF,TGTGCCATCAGGAGGGACCTAGGGGGCGAGACCCAGTACTTC
TRBJ2-3,17,-,-,TRBV6-6,CASSSLLASDIADTQYF,TGTGCCAGCAGTTCCCTACTTGCTAGCGATATTGCAGATACGCAGTATTTT
TRBJ2-7,14,TRBD1,few,TRBV10-3,CATQGQDEGYEQYF,TGTGCCACCCAAGGACAGGATGAGGGCTACGAGCAGTACTTC
TRBJ1-4,13,-,-,TRBV10-3,CAISAGAEEKLFF,TGTGCCATCAGTGCGGGGGCTGAGGAAAAACTGTTTTTT
TRBJ1-4,12,-,-,TRBV7-9,CASSLNDRVLFF,TGTGCCAGCAGCCTCAACGACCGGGTACTGTTTTTT
TRBJ2-1,13,-,-,TRBV28,CASTGSSYNEQFF,TGTGCCAGCACCGGTAGCTCCTACAATGAGCAGTTCTTC
TRBJ1-1,17,TRBD1,-,TRBV5-5,CASSLAGTAILNTEAFF,TGTGCCAGCAGCCTGGCCGGGACAGCTATTTTGAACACTGAAGCTTTCTTT
TRBJ2-5,15,-,-,TRBV5-1,CASSLAAPWIETQYF,TGCGCCAGCAGCTTGGCTGCTCCGTGGATCGAGACCCAGTACTTC
TRBJ1-3,16,-,-,TRBV3-1,CASSQAAQGTGNTIYF,TGTGCCAGCAGCCAAGCAGCCCAGGGGACTGGAAACACCATATATTTT
TRBJ2-7,15,TRBD1,-,TRBV28,CASSPGGTVIYEQYF,TGTGCCAGCAGCCCCGGTGGGACAGTGATTTACGAGCAGTACTTC
TRBJ2-7,13,-,-,TRBV20-1,CGALREPSYEQYF,TGCGGAGCACTGAGGGAGCCTTCCTACGAGCAGTACTTC
TRBJ2-1,11,-,many,TRBV29-1,CSAQRSNEQFF,TGCAGCGCACAGAGATCCAATGAGCAGTTCTTC
TRBJ1-2,15,-,-,TRBV5-1,CASSPEGAKGYGYTF,TGCGCCAGCAGCCCCGAAGGGGCAAAGGGCTATGGCTACACCTTC
TRBJ2-5,13,-,few,TRBV6-2/TRBV6-3,CASSSSGREAQYF,-
TRBJ1-6,15,TRBD1,-,TRBV7-9,CASSLSHQGGSPLHF,TGTGCCAGCAGCTTAAGCCACCAGGGGGGTTCACCCCTCCACTTT